This is a list of T cell receptor beta chains from one sample in a study of vaccination effects on CD4 cells after COVID-19. Which antigens these TCRs recognize remains unknown. The data were produced by immunoSEQ multiplex PCR, yet TCRdb's version contains in-frame clones alone and is incomplete. Of 15,000 or so clones listed, 80% were seen once; the top ten hold about 17%. This specimen consisted of CD4+ T cells from PBMCs cultured with SARS-CoV-2 spike peptides, obtained after COVID-19 vaccination. These receptors came from a human donor who had a prior SARS-CoV-2 infection. Both conserved end residues are part of each CDR3. The order of the fields is V gene, J gene, CDR3 protein.

V: TRBV10-3
J: TRBJ2-3
CDR3: CAGGGDTDTQYF

V: TRBV5-6
J: TRBJ1-4
CDR3: CASSLGQPNEKLFF

V: TRBV9
J: TRBJ1-2
CDR3: CASSPDRGNYGYTF

V: TRBV5-1
J: TRBJ2-7
CDR3: CASSQGLAGVYEQYF

V: TRBV7-6
J: TRBJ2-5
CDR3: CASSLIHRWETQYF

V: TRBV30
J: TRBJ1-3
CDR3: CASKSTSYSGNTIYF

V: TRBV5-1
J: TRBJ2-7
CDR3: CASSLEGQGYEQYF

V: TRBV7-9
J: TRBJ1-2
CDR3: CASSIAGGRGYTF

V: TRBV6-2/TRBV6-3
J: TRBJ2-7
CDR3: CASSFLAGNYEQYF

V: TRBV2
J: TRBJ2-5
CDR3: CASSYLLAEETQYF

V: TRBV6-2/TRBV6-3
J: TRBJ2-7
CDR3: CASSYSPSSYEQYF

V: TRBV7-9
J: TRBJ1-6
CDR3: CASSLQVSSPLHF

V: TRBV5-5
J: TRBJ2-5
CDR3: CASSLYQVWETQYF

V: TRBV6-1
J: TRBJ1-1
CDR3: CASSEQGVNTEAFF

V: TRBV6-5
J: TRBJ1-4
CDR3: CASRAGLPSNEKLFF

V: TRBV18
J: TRBJ2-7
CDR3: CASSPAQNDRDPYEQYF

V: TRBV30
J: TRBJ2-3
CDR3: CAWRERGSTDTQYF

V: TRBV27
J: TRBJ2-3
CDR3: CASSLTLYSVDTQYF

V: TRBV9
J: TRBJ2-7
CDR3: CASSVGGSTVPYEQYF

V: TRBV28
J: TRBJ1-1
CDR3: CASSPLWQDTEAFF

V: TRBV5-1
J: TRBJ1-3
CDR3: CASSVDGQIGNTIYF

V: TRBV11-2
J: TRBJ2-5
CDR3: CASSVDPSWTQYF